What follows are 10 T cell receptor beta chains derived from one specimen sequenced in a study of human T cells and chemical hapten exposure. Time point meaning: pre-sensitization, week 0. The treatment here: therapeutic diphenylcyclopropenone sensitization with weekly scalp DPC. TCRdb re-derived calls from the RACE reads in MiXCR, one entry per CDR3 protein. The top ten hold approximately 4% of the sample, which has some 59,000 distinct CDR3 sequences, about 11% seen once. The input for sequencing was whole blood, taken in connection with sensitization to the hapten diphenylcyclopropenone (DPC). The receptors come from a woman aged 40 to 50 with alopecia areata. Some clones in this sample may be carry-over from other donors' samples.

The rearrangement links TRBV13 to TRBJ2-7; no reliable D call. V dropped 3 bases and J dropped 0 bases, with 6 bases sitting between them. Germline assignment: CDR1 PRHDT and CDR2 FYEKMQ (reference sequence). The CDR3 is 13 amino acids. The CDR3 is CASSFQSSYEQYF. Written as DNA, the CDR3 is TGTGCCAGCAGCTTCCAGAGCTCCTACGAGCAGTACTTC.

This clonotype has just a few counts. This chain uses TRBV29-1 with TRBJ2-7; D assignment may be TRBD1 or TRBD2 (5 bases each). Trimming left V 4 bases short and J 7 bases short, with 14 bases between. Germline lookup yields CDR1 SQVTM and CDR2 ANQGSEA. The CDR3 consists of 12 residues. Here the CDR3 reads CSVAGPLREQYF. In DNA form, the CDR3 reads TGCAGCGTTGCGGGACCCCTTCGGGAGCAGTACTTC.

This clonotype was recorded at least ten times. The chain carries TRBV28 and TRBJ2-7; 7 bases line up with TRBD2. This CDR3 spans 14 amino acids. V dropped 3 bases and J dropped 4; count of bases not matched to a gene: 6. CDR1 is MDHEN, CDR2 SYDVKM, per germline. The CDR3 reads CASSFPGGSYEQYF. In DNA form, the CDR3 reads TGTGCCAGCAGTTTCCCGGGGGGATCGTACGAGCAGTACTTC.

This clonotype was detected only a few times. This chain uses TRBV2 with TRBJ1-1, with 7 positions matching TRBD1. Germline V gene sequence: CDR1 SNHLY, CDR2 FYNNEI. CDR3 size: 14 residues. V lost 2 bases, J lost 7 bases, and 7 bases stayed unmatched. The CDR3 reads CASSEPAGGGEAFF. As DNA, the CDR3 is TGTGCCAGCAGTGAACCCGCAGGGGGAGGTGAAGCTTTCTTT.

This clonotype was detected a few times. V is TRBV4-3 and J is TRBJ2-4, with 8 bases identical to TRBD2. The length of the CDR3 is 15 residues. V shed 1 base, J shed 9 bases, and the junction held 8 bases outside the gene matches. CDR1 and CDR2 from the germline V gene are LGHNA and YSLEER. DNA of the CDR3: TGCGCCAGCAGCCAAGCGGGACTAGAGGGGAGCATTCAGTACTTC. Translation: CASSQAGLEGSIQYF.

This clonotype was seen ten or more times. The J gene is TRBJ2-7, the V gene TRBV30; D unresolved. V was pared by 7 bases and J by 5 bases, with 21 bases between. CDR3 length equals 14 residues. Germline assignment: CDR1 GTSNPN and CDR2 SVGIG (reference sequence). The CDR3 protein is CALRVKATWDEQYF. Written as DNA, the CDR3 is TGTGCCTTAAGGGTTAAGGCCACTTGGGACGAGCAGTACTTC. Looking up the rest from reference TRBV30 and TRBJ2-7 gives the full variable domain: SQTIHQWPATLVQPVGSPLSLECTVEGTSNPNLYWYRQAAGRGLQLLFYSVGIGQISSEVPQNLSASRPQDRQFILSSKKLLLSDSGFYLCALRVKATWDEQYFGPGTRLTVT.

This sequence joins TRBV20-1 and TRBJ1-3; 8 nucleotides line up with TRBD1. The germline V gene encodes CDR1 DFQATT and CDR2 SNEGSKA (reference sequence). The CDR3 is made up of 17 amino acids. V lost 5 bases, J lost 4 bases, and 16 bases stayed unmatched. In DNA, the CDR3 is TGCAGTGCTCCCCAAGTTGAGGGACAGGTCGGCGGAAACACCATATATTTT. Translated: CSAPQVEGQVGGNTIYF.

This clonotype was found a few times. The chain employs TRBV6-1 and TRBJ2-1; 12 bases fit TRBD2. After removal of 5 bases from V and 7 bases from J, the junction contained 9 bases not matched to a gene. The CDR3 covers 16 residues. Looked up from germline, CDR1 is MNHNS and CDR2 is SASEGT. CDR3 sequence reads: CASSIQLAGGQNEQFF. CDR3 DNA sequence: TGTGCCAGCAGTATCCAACTAGCGGGAGGTCAGAATGAGCAGTTCTTC.

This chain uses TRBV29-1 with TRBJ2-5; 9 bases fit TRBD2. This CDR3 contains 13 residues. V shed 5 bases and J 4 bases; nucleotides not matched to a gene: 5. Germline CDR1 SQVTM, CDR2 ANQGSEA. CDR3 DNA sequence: TGCAGCGTTCGCGGGGGGGCGGGAGAGACCCAGTACTTC. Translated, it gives CSVRGGAGETQYF.

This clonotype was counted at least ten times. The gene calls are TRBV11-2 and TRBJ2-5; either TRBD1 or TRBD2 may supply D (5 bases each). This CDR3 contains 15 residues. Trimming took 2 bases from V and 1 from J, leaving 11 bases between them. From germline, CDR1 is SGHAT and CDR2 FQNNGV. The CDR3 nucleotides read TGTGCCAGCAGCTTAACTATTGGGACCCAAGAGACCCAGTACTTC. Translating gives CASSLTIGTQETQYF.